A selection of T cell receptor beta chains follows, all from one sample in a study of blood T cells in healthy people across ages. TCRdb analysed the 5' RACE reads with MiXCR anew, one entry per CDR3 protein. The data contain a few hundred thousand distinct CDR3 sequences, 27% of them seen just once; the ten biggest clones take up approximately 3.5%. These data also featured in a second study, about T cells of mothers and their children.

The sequencing sample was made of blood. These receptor sequences come from a boy younger than 10 in good health. Each CDR3 is given with its conserved first and last residue. D genes are given only for firm matches. Not every row has a clone size; where given, it reads once, few, many or a size class.

V: TRBV25-1
J: TRBJ2-2
size: .
D: TRBD2
CDR3: CASRDGTRPGELFF
DNA: TGTGCCAGCAGGGACGGGACTAGACCCGGGGAGCTGTTTTTT

V: TRBV6-1
J: TRBJ2-7
size: .
D: TRBD2
CDR3: CASSVAVAGGTYEQYF
DNA: TGTGCCAGCAGTGTTGCAGTAGCGGGAGGGACCTACGAGCAGTACTTC

V: TRBV29-1
J: TRBJ1-5
size: .
D: TRBD1
CDR3: CSGSRRTGRFQPQHF
DNA: TGCAGCGGGTCCCGAAGGACAGGCAGGTTTCAGCCCCAGCATTTT

V: TRBV12-3/TRBV12-4
J: TRBJ1-1
size: few
D: .
CDR3: CASSPGRLLNTEAFF
DNA: TGTGCCAGCAGCCCAGGCAGATTGTTGAACACTGAAGCTTTCTTT

V: TRBV12-3/TRBV12-4
J: TRBJ1-1
size: few
D: .
CDR3: CAWGLRGTEAFF
DNA: TGTGCATGGGGGCTCCGAGGCACTGAAGCTTTCTTT

V: TRBV12-3/TRBV12-4
J: TRBJ1-5
size: .
D: TRBD1
CDR3: CASSTQGYQPQHF
DNA: TGTGCCAGCAGCACACAGGGGTATCAGCCCCAGCATTTT

V: TRBV19
J: TRBJ1-1
size: .
D: TRBD1
CDR3: CASTPGQGMNTEAFF
DNA: TGTGCCAGTACCCCGGGACAGGGAATGAACACTGAAGCTTTCTTT

V: TRBV6-2/TRBV6-3
J: TRBJ2-7
size: few
D: TRBD2
CDR3: CASSSPRVSGTYEQYF
DNA: TGTGCCAGCAGTTCCCCCCGGGTTAGCGGGACCTACGAGCAGTACTTC

V: TRBV21-1
J: TRBJ2-5
size: few
D: .
CDR3: CASSKGSGNDRANVTQYF
DNA: TGTGCCAGCAGCAAAGGGAGCGGGAACGACAGGGCGAACGTGACCCAGTACTTC

V: TRBV5-4
J: TRBJ1-1
size: .
D: TRBD1
CDR3: CASSLAGQGKHAFF
DNA: TGTGCCAGCAGCTTGGCCGGACAGGGTAAACATGCTTTCTTT

V: TRBV5-1
J: TRBJ2-3
size: .
D: .
CDR3: CASSLGVARGDTQYF
DNA: TGCGCCAGCAGCTTGGGGGTAGCGCGTGGAGATACGCAGTATTTT

V: TRBV12-3/TRBV12-4
J: TRBJ2-4
size: few
D: .
CDR3: CASGTSVNIQYF
DNA: TGTGCCAGCGGGACATCCGTAAACATTCAGTACTTC

V: TRBV2
J: TRBJ2-4
size: few
D: TRBD1
CDR3: CASRSQGSYF
DNA: TGTGCCAGCAGGTCACAGGGGAGTTACTTC

V: TRBV7-8
J: TRBJ2-1
size: once
D: TRBD1
CDR3: CASSLLQGANEQFF
DNA: TGTGCCAGCAGCTTATTGCAGGGGGCGAATGAGCAGTTCTTC

V: TRBV3-1
J: TRBJ1-2
size: few
D: TRBD1
CDR3: CASSQVGTAHLYGYTF
DNA: TGTGCCAGCAGCCAGGTGGGGACAGCTCACCTCTATGGCTACACCTTC

V: TRBV15
J: TRBJ2-5
size: many
D: TRBD2
CDR3: CATSREASGSETQYF
DNA: TGTGCCACCAGCAGAGAGGCTAGCGGGAGTGAGACCCAGTACTTC

V: TRBV29-1
J: TRBJ1-4
size: few
D: .
CDR3: CSVIGVEGQSNEKLFF
DNA: TGCAGCGTTATCGGGGTTGAGGGCCAGTCTAATGAAAAACTGTTTTTT

V: TRBV20-1
J: TRBJ2-1
size: .
D: .
CDR3: CSARDSTGGTNEQFF
DNA: TGCAGTGCTAGAGATTCGACAGGTGGGACCAATGAGCAGTTCTTC

V: TRBV27
J: TRBJ2-2
size: .
D: TRBD2
CDR3: CASSLSAGGLAGGTGELFF
DNA: TGTGCCAGCAGTTTATCGGCGGGGGGACTAGCGGGGGGCACCGGGGAGCTGTTTTTT

V: TRBV5-1
J: TRBJ2-3
size: .
D: .
CDR3: CASSLYGPPDTQYF
DNA: TGCGCCAGCAGCTTGTATGGGCCACCAGATACGCAGTATTTT

V: TRBV7-2
J: TRBJ1-3
size: few
D: TRBD1
CDR3: CASSLSRGSGNTIYF
DNA: TGTGCCAGCAGCTTAAGCAGGGGGTCTGGAAACACCATATATTTT

V: TRBV9
J: TRBJ2-7
size: .
D: .
CDR3: CASSVGDYEQYF
DNA: TGTGCCAGCAGCGTAGGCGACTACGAGCAGTACTTC

V: TRBV20-1
J: TRBJ2-1
size: .
D: TRBD2
CDR3: CSARKSGSYEQFF
DNA: TGCAGTGCTAGAAAAAGCGGGAGCTATGAGCAGTTCTTC

V: TRBV9
J: TRBJ2-3
size: .
D: .
CDR3: CASSVQGGSTDTQYF
DNA: TGTGCCAGCAGCGTACAGGGGGGTAGCACAGATACGCAGTATTTT

V: TRBV6-5
J: TRBJ1-2
size: once
D: .
CDR3: CASSYLRGTPNYGYTF
DNA: TGTGCCAGCAGTTACCTACGCGGGACACCTAACTATGGCTACACCTTC

V: TRBV5-1
J: TRBJ2-1
size: .
D: .
CDR3: CASRQGVDNEQFF
DNA: TGCGCCAGCAGACAGGGAGTTGACAATGAGCAGTTCTTC

V: TRBV6-6
J: TRBJ1-4
size: .
D: TRBD1
CDR3: CASSYSTGQGNEKLFF
DNA: TGTGCCAGCAGTTACTCGACGGGACAGGGGAATGAAAAACTGTTTTTT

V: TRBV29-1
J: TRBJ2-7
size: .
D: .
CDR3: CSVVREPAYEQYF
DNA: TGCAGCGTTGTTCGAGAACCGGCCTACGAGCAGTACTTC

V: TRBV14
J: TRBJ2-7
size: .
D: TRBD2
CDR3: CASSSPGTSGRAYEQYF
DNA: TGTGCCAGCAGCTCGCCGGGGACTAGCGGGAGGGCCTACGAGCAGTACTTC

V: TRBV20-1
J: TRBJ2-1
size: .
D: .
CDR3: CSAREGSGPSYNEQFF
DNA: TGCAGTGCTAGAGAGGGTTCGGGGCCTTCCTACAATGAGCAGTTCTTC

V: TRBV6-5
J: TRBJ2-7
size: few
D: .
CDR3: CASSPPGSRQTEQYF
DNA: TGTGCCAGCAGTCCACCGGGATCCCGACAAACCGAGCAGTACTTC

V: TRBV14
J: TRBJ2-1
size: few
D: .
CDR3: CASSQLENNEQFF
DNA: TGTGCCAGCAGCCAACTAGAGAACAATGAGCAGTTCTTC

V: TRBV2
J: TRBJ2-1
size: .
D: .
CDR3: CASSEAQRPPPREQFF
DNA: TGTGCCAGCAGTGAAGCCCAGCGGCCCCCTCCAAGGGAGCAGTTCTTC

V: TRBV2
J: TRBJ1-2
size: few
D: .
CDR3: CASSEVRSYGYTF
DNA: TGTGCCAGCAGTGAGGTCAGGAGCTATGGCTACACCTTC

V: TRBV12-3/TRBV12-4
J: TRBJ2-5
size: .
D: .
CDR3: CASSPRRETQYF
DNA: TGTGCCAGCAGTCCTCGGAGGGAGACCCAGTACTTC

V: TRBV27
J: TRBJ2-7
size: few
D: TRBD1
CDR3: CASSSYRGLPDHEQYF
DNA: TGTGCCAGCAGTTCTTACAGGGGCCTTCCGGACCACGAGCAGTACTTC

V: TRBV12-3/TRBV12-4
J: TRBJ2-5
size: .
D: TRBD2
CDR3: CASGLRELRETQYF
DNA: TGTGCCAGCGGGTTGCGGGAGCTCCGAGAGACCCAGTACTTC

V: TRBV29-1
J: TRBJ2-5
size: few
D: TRBD1
CDR3: CSVGGTGQETQYF
DNA: TGCAGCGTTGGTGGGACAGGGCAAGAGACCCAGTACTTC

V: TRBV18
J: TRBJ1-4
size: .
D: .
CDR3: CASSPAGNEKLFF
DNA: TGTGCCAGCTCACCGGCAGGGAATGAAAAACTGTTTTTT

V: TRBV27
J: TRBJ2-7
size: many
D: TRBD1
CDR3: CASRALTGLIHEQYF
DNA: TGTGCCAGCAGGGCCCTGACAGGGTTGATCCACGAGCAGTACTTC

V: TRBV29-1
J: TRBJ2-7
size: .
D: .
CDR3: CSVATGVTYEQYF
DNA: TGCAGCGTTGCGACGGGAGTAACCTACGAGCAGTACTTC

V: TRBV27
J: TRBJ1-4
size: few
D: TRBD1
CDR3: CASSWTGGGEKLFF
DNA: TGTGCCAGCAGCTGGACAGGTGGCGGTGAAAAACTGTTTTTT

V: TRBV6-5
J: TRBJ2-5
size: .
D: TRBD2
CDR3: CASSYSKTRQRGQETQYF
DNA: TGTGCCAGCAGTTACTCGAAAACCCGGCAGCGGGGGCAAGAGACCCAGTACTTC

V: TRBV5-6
J: TRBJ1-5
size: few
D: .
CDR3: CASSFTGQGIDQPQHF
DNA: TGTGCCAGCAGCTTTACGGGCCAGGGAATCGATCAGCCCCAGCATTTT

V: TRBV27
J: TRBJ2-5
size: .
D: TRBD2
CDR3: CASSPEGAGGLEETQYF
DNA: TGTGCCAGCTCTCCAGAAGGGGCGGGGGGGCTGGAGGAGACCCAGTACTTC

V: TRBV6-6
J: TRBJ2-3
size: .
D: TRBD1
CDR3: CASSSGTGGADTQYF
DNA: TGTGCCAGCAGTTCCGGGACAGGGGGCGCAGATACGCAGTATTTT

V: TRBV20-1
J: TRBJ2-5
size: .
D: TRBD2
CDR3: CSADKTSGIRAQYF
DNA: TGCAGTGCCGACAAGACTAGCGGGATCCGGGCCCAGTACTTC

V: TRBV7-2
J: TRBJ2-7
size: few
D: .
CDR3: CASSTSGGTYEQYF
DNA: TGTGCCAGCAGTACCTCAGGGGGGACCTACGAGCAGTACTTC

V: TRBV9
J: TRBJ2-4
size: few
D: TRBD2
CDR3: CASSRLAGGRTAKNIQYF
DNA: TGTGCCAGCAGCAGACTAGCGGGGGGGCGTACGGCCAAAAACATTCAGTACTTC

V: TRBV9
J: TRBJ2-2
size: .
D: TRBD2
CDR3: CASSPGGFQANTGELFF
DNA: TGTGCCAGCAGCCCGGGGGGATTTCAAGCGAACACCGGGGAGCTGTTTTTT

V: TRBV10-3
J: TRBJ2-1
size: .
D: .
CDR3: CAISESIDRDEQFF
DNA: TGTGCCATCAGTGAGTCGATTGATCGAGATGAGCAGTTCTTC